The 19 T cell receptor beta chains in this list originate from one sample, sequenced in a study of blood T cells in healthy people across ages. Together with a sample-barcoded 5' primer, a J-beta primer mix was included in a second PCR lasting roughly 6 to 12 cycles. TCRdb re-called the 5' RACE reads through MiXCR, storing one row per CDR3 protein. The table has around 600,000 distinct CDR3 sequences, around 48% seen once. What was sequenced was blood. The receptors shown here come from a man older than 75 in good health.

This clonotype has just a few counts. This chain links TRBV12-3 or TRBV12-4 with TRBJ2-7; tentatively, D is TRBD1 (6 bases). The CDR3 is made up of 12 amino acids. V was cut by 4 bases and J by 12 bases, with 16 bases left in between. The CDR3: CASSWGQQGTYF. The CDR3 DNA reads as TGTGCCAGCAGTTGGGGGCAACAGGGCACGTACTTC.

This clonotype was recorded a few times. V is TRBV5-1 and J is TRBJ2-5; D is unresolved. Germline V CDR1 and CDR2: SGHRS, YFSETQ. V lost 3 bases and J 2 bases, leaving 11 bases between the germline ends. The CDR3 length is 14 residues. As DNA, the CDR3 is TGCGCCAGCAGCTCGGTTGGCGGACAAGAGACCCAGTACTTC. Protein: CASSSVGGQETQYF.

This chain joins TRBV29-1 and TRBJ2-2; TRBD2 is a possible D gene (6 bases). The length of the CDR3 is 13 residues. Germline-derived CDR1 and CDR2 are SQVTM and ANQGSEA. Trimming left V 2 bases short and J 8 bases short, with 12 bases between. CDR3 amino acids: CSVEPQGGGELFF. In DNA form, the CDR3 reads TGCAGCGTTGAACCGCAGGGAGGTGGGGAGCTGTTTTTT.

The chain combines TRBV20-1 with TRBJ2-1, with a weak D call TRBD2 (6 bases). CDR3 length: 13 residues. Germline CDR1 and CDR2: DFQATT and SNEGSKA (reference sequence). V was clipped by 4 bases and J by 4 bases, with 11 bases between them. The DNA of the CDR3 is TGCAGTGCTACCGTTAGCGGTTACAATGAGCAGTTCTTC. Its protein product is CSATVSGYNEQFF.

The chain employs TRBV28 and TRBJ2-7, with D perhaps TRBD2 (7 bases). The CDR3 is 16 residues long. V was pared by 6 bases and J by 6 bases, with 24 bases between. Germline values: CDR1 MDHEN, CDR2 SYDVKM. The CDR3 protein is CASSSYRGIGGAEQYF. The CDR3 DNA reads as TGTGCCAGCAGCTCTTATCGGGGCATAGGGGGGGCCGAGCAGTACTTC.

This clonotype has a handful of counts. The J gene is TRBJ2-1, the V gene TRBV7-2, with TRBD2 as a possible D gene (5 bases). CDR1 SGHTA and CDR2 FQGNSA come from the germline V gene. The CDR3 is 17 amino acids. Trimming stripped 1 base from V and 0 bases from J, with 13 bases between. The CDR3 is CASSLEIRAGSYNEQFF. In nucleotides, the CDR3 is TGTGCCAGCAGCTTAGAAATAAGGGCGGGCTCCTACAATGAGCAGTTCTTC.

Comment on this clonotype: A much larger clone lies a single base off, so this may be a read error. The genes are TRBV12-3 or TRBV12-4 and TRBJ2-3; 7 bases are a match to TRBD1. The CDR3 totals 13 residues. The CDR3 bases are TGTGCCAGCAGGCGGACAGGCACAGATGCGCAGTATTTT. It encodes CASRRTGTDAQYF.

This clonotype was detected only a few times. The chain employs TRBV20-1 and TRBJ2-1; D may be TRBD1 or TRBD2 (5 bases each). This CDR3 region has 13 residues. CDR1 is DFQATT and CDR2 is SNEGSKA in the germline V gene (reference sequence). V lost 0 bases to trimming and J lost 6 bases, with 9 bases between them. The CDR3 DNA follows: TGCAGTGCTAGAGAAGGGACGAGCAATGAGCAGTTCTTC. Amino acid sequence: CSAREGTSNEQFF.

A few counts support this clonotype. The CDR3 is CSAFRLRDTQYF. As DNA, the CDR3 is TGCAGTGCTTTTAGGTTGAGGGATACGCAGTATTTT. J is TRBJ2-3 and V is TRBV20-1, with D hard to call. CDR3 length equals 12 residues. The germline V gene has CDR1 DFQATT and CDR2 SNEGSKA (reference sequence). V shed 5 bases and J shed 6 bases, with 12 bases lying between them.

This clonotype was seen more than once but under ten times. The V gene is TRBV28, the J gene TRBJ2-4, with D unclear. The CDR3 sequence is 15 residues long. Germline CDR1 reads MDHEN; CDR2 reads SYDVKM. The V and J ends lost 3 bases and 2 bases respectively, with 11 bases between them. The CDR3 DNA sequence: TGTGCCAGCAGTTTTGGCCTAGGACCCAAAAACATTCAGTACTTC. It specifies CASSFGLGPKNIQYF.

The CDR3 DNA reads as TGTGCCAGCAGTTTAGGGCGCGAGAAAAACATTCAGTACTTC. It translates to CASSLGREKNIQYF. The chain has TRBV28 and TRBJ2-4; D gene unclear. Germline V gene sequence: CDR1 MDHEN, CDR2 SYDVKM. The CDR3 extends over 14 amino acids. The V end lost 2 bases, the J end lost 4 bases, and 9 bases lay between the germline ends. Full variable domain (missing parts from reference TRBV28 and TRBJ2-4): DVKVTQSSRYLVKRTGEKVFLECVQDMDHENMFWYRQDPGLGLRLIYFSYDVKMKEKGDIPEGYSVSREKKERFSLILESASTNQTSMYLCASSLGREKNIQYFGAGTRLSVL.

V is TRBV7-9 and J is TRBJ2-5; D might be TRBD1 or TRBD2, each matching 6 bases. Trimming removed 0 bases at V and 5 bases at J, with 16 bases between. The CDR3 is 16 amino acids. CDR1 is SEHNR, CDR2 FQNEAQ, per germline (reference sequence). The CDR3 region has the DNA TGTGCCAGCAGCTTAGCTTCTCCGGGGGCGACTGAGACCCAGTACTTC. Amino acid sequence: CASSLASPGATETQYF.

CDR3 loop: CSARADGYEQYF. In nucleotides, the CDR3 is TGCAGTGCTAGAGCTGACGGCTACGAGCAGTACTTC. The chain recombines TRBV20-1 with TRBJ2-7; D is unresolved. V lost 1 base and J lost 3, with 7 bases in between. Germline V lookup: CDR1 DFQATT, CDR2 SNEGSKA (reference sequence). The CDR3 contains 12 residues.

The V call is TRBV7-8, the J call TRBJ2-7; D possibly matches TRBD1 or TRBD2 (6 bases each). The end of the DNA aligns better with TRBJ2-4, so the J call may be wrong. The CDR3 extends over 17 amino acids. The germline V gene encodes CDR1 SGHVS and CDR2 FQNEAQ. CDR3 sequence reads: CASSSTRRGPRRNIQYF. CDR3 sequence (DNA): TGTGCCAGCAGCTCGACACGTCGGGGGCCACGAAGAAACATTCAGTACTTC.

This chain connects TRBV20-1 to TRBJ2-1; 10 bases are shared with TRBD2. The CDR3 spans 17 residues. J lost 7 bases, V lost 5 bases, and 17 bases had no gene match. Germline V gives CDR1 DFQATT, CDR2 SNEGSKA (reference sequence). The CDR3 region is CSADSGDPGLAWNEQFF. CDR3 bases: TGCAGTGCTGATTCGGGTGACCCGGGACTAGCGTGGAATGAGCAGTTCTTC.

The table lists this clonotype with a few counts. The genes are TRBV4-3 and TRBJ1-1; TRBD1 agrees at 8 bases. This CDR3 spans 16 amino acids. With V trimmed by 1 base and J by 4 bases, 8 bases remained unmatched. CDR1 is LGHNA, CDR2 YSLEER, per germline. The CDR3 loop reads CASSQGTGHSSTEAFF. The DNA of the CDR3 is TGCGCCAGCAGCCAAGGGACAGGGCATTCGAGCACTGAAGCTTTCTTT.

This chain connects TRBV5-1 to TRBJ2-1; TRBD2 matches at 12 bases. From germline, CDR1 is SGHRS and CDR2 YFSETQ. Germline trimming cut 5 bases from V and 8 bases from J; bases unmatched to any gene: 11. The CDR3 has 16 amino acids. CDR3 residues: CASSEQTSGGGYEQFF. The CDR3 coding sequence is TGCGCCAGCAGTGAACAGACTAGCGGGGGCGGCTATGAGCAGTTCTTC.

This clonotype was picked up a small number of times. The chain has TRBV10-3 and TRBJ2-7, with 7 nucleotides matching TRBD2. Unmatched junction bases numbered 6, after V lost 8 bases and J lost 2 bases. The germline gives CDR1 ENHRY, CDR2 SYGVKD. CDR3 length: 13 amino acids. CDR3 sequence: CAIREDTTYEQYF. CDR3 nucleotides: TGTGCCATCCGGGAGGACACAACCTACGAGCAGTACTTC.

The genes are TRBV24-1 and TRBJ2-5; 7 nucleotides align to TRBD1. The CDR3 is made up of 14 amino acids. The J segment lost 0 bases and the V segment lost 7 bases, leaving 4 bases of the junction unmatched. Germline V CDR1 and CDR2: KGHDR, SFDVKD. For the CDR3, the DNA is TGTGCCACCAGACAGACAGGGAACCAAGAGACCCAGTACTTC. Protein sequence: CATRQTGNQETQYF.